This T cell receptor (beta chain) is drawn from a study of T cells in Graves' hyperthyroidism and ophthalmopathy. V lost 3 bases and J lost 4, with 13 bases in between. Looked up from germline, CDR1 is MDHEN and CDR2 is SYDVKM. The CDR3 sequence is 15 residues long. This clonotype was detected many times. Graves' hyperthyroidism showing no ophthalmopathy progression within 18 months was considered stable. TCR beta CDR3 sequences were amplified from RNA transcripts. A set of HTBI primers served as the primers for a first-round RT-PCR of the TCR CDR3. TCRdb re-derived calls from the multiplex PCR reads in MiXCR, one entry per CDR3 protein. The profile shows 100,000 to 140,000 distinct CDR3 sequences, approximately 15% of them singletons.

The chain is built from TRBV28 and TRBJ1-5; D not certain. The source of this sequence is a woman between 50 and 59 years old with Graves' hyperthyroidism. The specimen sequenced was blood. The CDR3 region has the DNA TGTGCCAGCAGTTTGGCGACACGGGGTAATCAGCCCCAGCATTTT. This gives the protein CASSLATRGNQPQHF.